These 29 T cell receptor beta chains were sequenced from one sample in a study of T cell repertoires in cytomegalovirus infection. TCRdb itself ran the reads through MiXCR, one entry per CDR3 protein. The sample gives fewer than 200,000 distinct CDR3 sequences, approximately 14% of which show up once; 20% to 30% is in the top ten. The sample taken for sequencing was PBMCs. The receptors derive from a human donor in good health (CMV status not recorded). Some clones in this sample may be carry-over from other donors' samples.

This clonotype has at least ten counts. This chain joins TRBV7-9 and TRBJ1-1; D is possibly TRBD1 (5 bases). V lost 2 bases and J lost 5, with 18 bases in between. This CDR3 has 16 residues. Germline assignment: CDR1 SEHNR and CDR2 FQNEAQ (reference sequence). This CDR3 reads CASSLSEGWGNTEAFF. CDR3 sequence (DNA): TGTGCCAGCAGCTTAAGTGAGGGGTGGGGAAATACTGAAGCTTTCTTT.

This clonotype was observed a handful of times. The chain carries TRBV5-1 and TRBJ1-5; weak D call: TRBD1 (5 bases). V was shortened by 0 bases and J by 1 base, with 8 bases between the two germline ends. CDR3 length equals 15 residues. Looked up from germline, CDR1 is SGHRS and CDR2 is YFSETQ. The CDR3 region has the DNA TGCGCCAGCAGCTTGGAGGGACGGAGCAATCAGCCCCAGCATTTT. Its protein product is CASSLEGRSNQPQHF.

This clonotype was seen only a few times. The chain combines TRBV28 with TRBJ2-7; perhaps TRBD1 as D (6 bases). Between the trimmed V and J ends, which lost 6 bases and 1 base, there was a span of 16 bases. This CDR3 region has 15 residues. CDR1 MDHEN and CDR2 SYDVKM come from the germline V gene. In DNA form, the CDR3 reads TGTGCCAGCAGGGCTACAGGGTACCCTTCCTACGAGCAGTACTTC. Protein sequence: CASRATGYPSYEQYF.

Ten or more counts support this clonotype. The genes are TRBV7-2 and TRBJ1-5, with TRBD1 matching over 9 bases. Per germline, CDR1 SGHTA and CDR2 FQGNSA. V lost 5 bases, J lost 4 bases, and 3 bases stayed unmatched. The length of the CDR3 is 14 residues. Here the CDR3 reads CASSPGTGNQPQHF. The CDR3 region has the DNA TGTGCCAGCAGCCCCGGGACAGGGAATCAGCCCCAGCATTTT.

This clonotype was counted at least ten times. For the CDR3, the DNA is TGTGCCAGCAGTTTGACAGGGTCGGTCCCTGAAGCTTTCTTT. Its protein is CASSLTGSVPEAFF. The chain joins TRBV27 to TRBJ1-1; 7 nucleotides line up with TRBD1. The CDR3 covers 14 residues. Trimming cost V 3 bases and J 6 bases; bases outside gene matches: 7. Germline assignment: CDR1 MNHEY and CDR2 SMNVEV (reference sequence).

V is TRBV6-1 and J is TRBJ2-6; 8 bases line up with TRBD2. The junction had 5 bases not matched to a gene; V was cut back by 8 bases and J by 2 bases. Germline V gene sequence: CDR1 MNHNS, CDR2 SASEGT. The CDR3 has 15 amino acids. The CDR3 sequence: CASLSGGAGANVLTF. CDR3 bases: TGTGCCAGCTTATCGGGAGGGGCTGGGGCCAACGTCCTGACTTTC.

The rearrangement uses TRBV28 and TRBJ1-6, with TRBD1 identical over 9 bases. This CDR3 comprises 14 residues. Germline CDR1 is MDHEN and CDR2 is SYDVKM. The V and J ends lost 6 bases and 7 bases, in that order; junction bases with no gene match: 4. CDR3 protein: CASRETGGNSPLHF. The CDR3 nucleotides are TGTGCCAGCAGGGAGACAGGGGGGAATTCACCCCTCCACTTT.

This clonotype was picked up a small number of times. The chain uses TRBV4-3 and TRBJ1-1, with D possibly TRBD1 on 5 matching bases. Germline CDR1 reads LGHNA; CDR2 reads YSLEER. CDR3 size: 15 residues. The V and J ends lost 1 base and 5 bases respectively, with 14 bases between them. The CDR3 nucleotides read TGCGCCAGCAGCCAAGCAAATGGGGGTGGGACTGAAGCTTTCTTT. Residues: CASSQANGGGTEAFF.

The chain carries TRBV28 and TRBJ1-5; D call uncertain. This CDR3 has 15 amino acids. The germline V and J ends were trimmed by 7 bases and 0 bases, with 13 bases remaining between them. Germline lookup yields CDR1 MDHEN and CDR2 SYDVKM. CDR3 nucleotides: TGTGCCAGCACGGCCGTTCAGAATAGCAATCAGCCCCAGCATTTT. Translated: CASTAVQNSNQPQHF.

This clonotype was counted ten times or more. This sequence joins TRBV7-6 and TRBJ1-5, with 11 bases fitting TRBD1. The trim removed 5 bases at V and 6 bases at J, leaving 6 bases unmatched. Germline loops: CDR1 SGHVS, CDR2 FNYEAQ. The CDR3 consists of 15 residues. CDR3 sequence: CASSIGQGAGQPQHF. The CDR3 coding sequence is TGTGCCAGCAGCATCGGACAGGGGGCCGGTCAGCCCCAGCATTTT.

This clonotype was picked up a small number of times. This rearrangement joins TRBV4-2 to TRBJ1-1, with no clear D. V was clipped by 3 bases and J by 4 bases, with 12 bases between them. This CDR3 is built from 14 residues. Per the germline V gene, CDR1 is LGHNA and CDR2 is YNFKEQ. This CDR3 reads CASSHVGDGTEAFF. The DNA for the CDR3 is TGTGCCAGCAGCCACGTCGGGGATGGCACTGAAGCTTTCTTT.

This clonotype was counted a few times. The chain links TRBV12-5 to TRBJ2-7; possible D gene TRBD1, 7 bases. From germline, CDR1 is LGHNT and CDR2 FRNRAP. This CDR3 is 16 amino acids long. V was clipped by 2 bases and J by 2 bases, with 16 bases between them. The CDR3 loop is CASGLPQDRTTYEQYF. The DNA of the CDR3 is TGTGCTAGTGGTTTGCCACAGGACAGGACTACCTACGAGCAGTACTTC.

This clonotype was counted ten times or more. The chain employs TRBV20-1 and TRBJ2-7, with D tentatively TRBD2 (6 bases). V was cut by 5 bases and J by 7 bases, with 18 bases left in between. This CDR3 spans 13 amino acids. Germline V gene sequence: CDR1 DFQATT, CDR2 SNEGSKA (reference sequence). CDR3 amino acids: CSAPGETGREQYF. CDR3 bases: TGCAGTGCTCCGGGGGAAACGGGACGGGAGCAGTACTTC.

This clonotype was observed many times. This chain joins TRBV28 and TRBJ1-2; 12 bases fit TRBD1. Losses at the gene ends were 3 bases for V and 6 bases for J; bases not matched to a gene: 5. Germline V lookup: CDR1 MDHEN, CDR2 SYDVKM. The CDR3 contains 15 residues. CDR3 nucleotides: TGTGCCAGCAGTTTTGGGTGGGACAGGGGGCATGGCTACACCTTC. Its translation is CASSFGWDRGHGYTF.

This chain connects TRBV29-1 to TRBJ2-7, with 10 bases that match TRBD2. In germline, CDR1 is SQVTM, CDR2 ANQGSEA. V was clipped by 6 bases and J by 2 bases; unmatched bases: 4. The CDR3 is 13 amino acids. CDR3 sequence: CSVGTSAPYEQYF. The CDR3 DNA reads TGCAGCGTCGGGACTAGCGCGCCCTACGAGCAGTACTTC.

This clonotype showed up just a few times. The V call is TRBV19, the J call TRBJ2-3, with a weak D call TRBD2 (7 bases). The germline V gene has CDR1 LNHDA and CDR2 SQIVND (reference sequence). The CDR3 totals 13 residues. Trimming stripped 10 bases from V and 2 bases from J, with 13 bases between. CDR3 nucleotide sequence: TGTGCCACCGCGGGGGCTAACACAGATACGCAGTATTTT. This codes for CATAGANTDTQYF.

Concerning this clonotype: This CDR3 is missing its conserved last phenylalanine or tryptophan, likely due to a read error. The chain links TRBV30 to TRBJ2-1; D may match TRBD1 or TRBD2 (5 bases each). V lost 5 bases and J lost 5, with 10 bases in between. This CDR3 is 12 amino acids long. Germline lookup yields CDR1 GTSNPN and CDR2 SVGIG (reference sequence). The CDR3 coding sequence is TGTGCCTGGGGGGGTCCGGACAATGAGCAGTTCCTC. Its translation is CAWGGPDNEQFL.

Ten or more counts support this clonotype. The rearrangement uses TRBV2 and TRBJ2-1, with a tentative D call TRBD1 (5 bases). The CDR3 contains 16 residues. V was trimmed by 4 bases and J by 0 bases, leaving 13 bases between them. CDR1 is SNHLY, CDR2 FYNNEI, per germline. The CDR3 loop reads CASSVFDSSSYNEQFF. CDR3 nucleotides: TGTGCCAGCAGTGTATTCGACAGTTCCTCCTACAATGAGCAGTTCTTC.

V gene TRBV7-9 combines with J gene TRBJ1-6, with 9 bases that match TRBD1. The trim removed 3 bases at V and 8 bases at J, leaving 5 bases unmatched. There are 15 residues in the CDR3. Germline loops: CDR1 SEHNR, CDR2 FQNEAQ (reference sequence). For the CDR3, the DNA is TGTGCCAGCAGCTTTTCGGGACAGGGCGATTCACCCCTCCACTTT. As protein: CASSFSGQGDSPLHF.

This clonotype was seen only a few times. The CDR3 DNA sequence: TGTGCCAGCATTAGTATAAGCGGGGAAGAGACCCAGTACTTC. It translates to CASISISGEETQYF. V usage is TRBV28 and J usage is TRBJ2-5; 7 bases match TRBD2. The ends lost 7 bases at V and 3 bases at J; junction bases unmatched: 8. This CDR3 spans 14 amino acids. Germline CDR1 reads MDHEN; CDR2 reads SYDVKM.

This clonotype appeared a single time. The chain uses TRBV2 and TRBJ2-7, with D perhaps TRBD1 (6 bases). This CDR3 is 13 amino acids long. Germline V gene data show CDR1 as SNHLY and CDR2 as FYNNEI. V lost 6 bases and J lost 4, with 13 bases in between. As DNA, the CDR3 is TGTGCCAGCAGGGGGACACAAATTTACGAGCAGTACTTC. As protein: CASRGTQIYEQYF.

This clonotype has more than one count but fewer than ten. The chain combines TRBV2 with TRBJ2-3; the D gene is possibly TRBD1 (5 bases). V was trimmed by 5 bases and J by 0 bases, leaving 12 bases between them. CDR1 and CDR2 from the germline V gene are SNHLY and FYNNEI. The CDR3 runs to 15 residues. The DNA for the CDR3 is TGTGCCAGCAGTAGGACATTACCTAGCACAGATACGCAGTATTTT. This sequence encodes CASSRTLPSTDTQYF.

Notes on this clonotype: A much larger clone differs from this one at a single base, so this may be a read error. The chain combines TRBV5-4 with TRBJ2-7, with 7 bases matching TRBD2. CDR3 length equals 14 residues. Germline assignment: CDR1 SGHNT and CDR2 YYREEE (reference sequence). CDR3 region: CVSSLELAAYEQYF. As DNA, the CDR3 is TGTGTCAGCAGCTTGGAGCTAGCGGCCTACGAGCAGTACTTC. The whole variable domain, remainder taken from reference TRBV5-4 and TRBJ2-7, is ETGVTQSPTHLIKTRGQQVTLRCSSQSGHNTVSWYQQALGQGPQFIFQYYREEENGRGNFPPRFSGLQFPNYSSELNVNALELDDSALYLCVSSLELAAYEQYFGPGTRLTVT.

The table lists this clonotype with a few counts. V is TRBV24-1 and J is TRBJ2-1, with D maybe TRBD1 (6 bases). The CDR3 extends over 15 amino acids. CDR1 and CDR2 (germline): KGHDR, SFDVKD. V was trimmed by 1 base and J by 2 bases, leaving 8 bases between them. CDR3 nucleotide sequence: TGTGCCACCAGTGATTTTAGGGACACCTACAATGAGCAGTTCTTC. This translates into CATSDFRDTYNEQFF.

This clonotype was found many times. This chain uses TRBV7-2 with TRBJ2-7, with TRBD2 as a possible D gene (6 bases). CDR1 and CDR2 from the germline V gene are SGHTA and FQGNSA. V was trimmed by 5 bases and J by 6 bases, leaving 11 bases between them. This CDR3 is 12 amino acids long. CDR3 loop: CASSERRVEQYF. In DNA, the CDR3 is TGTGCCAGCAGCGAGCGGAGGGTCGAGCAGTACTTC.

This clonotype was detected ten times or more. The CDR3 nucleotides read TGTGCCATCACCGCATCTGTGCACTATGGCTACACCTTC. This gives the protein CAITASVHYGYTF. The chain employs TRBV10-3 and TRBJ1-2; unclear D gene. This CDR3 comprises 13 residues. The V gene lost 7 bases and the J gene lost 3 bases, with 12 bases spanning the gap. The germline gives CDR1 ENHRY, CDR2 SYGVKD.

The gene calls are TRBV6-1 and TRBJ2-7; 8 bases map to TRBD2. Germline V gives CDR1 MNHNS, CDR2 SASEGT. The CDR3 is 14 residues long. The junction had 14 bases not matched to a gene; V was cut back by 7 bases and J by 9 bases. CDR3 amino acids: CASTPGGEARRQYF. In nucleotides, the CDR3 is TGTGCCAGCACCCCCGGGGGGGAGGCCAGGAGGCAGTACTTC.

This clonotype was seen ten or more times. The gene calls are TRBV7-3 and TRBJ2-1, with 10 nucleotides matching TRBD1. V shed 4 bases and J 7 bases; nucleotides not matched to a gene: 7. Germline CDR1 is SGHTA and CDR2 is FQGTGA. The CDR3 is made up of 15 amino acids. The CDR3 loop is CASSSWTGGSNEQFF. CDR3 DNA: TGTGCCAGCAGCTCCTGGACAGGGGGAAGTAATGAGCAGTTCTTC.

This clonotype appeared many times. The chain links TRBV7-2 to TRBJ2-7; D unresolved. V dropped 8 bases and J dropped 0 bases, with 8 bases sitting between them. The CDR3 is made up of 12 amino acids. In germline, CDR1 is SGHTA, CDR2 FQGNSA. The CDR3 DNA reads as TGTGCCAGCGGGATAGACTCCTACGAGCAGTACTTC. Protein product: CASGIDSYEQYF.